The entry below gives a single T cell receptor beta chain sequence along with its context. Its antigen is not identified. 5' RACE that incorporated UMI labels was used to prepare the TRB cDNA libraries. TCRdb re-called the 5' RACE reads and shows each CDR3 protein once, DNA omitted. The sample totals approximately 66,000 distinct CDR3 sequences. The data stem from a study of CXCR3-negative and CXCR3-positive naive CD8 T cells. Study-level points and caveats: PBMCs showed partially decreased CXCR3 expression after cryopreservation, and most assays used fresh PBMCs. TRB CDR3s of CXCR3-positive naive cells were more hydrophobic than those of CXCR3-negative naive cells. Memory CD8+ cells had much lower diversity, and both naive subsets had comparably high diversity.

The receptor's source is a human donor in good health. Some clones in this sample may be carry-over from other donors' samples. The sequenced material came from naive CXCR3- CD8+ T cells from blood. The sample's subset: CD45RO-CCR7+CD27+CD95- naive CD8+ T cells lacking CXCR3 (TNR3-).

The CDR3 loop is CSVDRTSGRGLGNEQFF. The rearrangement links TRBV29-1 to TRBJ2-1; TCRdb designates TRBD2, a call that cannot be tested without DNA. Germline lookup yields CDR1 SQVTM and CDR2 ANQGSEA. This CDR3 is 17 amino acids long.